These 25 T cell receptor beta chains were sequenced from one sample in a study of CD8+ T cells in alopecia areata. RNA was isolated and reverse transcribed to cDNA, the sequencing template. Sequencing was performed with immunoSEQ multiplex PCR; in TCRdb, only in-frame clones are kept and a portion is missing. Here the sample spans 150,000 or so clones, around 47% being singletons. Material: CD4+ T cells sorted from blood. The source of these receptors is a human donor with alopecia areata.

This sequence joins TRBV19 and TRBJ2-7, with 7 bases fitting TRBD1. J was trimmed by 3 bases and V by 4 bases; bases with no gene match: 3. The germline V gene encodes CDR1 LNHDA and CDR2 SQIVND (reference sequence). The CDR3 is 13 amino acids. CDR3 bases: TGTGCCAGTAGTACGGGACAGAACTACGAGCAGTACTTC. This encodes CASSTGQNYEQYF.

This chain joins TRBV11-2 and TRBJ2-7; D unclear. V shed 5 bases and J shed 0 bases, with 14 bases lying between them. CDR1 SGHAT and CDR2 FQNNGV come from the germline V gene. The CDR3 covers 15 residues. This chain's CDR3 is CASSPNVGTSYEQYF. The CDR3 nucleotides read TGTGCCAGCAGCCCCAATGTTGGTACCTCCTACGAGCAGTACTTC.

This clone was counted only a few times. Within the sample, other DNA sequences also encode this same CDR3. The V call is TRBV29-1, the J call TRBJ2-1; D is unresolved. V was trimmed by 4 bases and J by 6 bases, leaving 4 bases between them. CDR3 size: 10 residues. Germline values: CDR1 SQVTM, CDR2 ANQGSEA. The CDR3 protein is CSVGGNEQFF. CDR3 nucleotides: TGCAGCGTTGGTGGCAATGAGCAGTTCTTC.

The chain has TRBV5-1 and TRBJ2-5, with 11 bases aligning to TRBD2. J lost 2 bases, V lost 4 bases, and 4 bases had no gene match. The CDR3 is 15 residues long. The germline V gene encodes CDR1 SGHRS and CDR2 YFSETQ. The CDR3 DNA reads as TGCGCCAGCAGCCCAGGGACTAGCGGACAAGAGACCCAGTACTTC. Protein product: CASSPGTSGQETQYF.

This rearrangement joins TRBV19 to TRBJ1-2, with D possibly TRBD1 on 6 matching bases. Germline V gene lookup returns CDR1 LNHDA and CDR2 SQIVND (reference sequence). This CDR3 has 13 amino acids. The V end was cut by 7 bases, the J end by 7 bases, with 16 bases between. DNA for the CDR3: TGTGCCAGTAACCCGACAGGCCGCCCTGGCTACACCTTC. Translated: CASNPTGRPGYTF.

This rearrangement joins TRBV29-1 to TRBJ2-1, with a weak D call TRBD2 (6 bases). Germline V lookup: CDR1 SQVTM, CDR2 ANQGSEA. The V end lost 5 bases, the J end lost 6 bases, and 20 bases lay between the germline ends. The CDR3 is made up of 15 amino acids. The CDR3, as DNA: TGCAGCGTTTTTTCTGTCGGGGGAGCCCGCAATGAGCAGTTCTTC. As protein: CSVFSVGGARNEQFF.

CDR3 sequence (DNA): TGTGCCAGCAGTGAAGCGCTTCGGCTAGCGGTATACGAGCAGTACTTC. Translating gives CASSEALRLAVYEQYF. V usage is TRBV2 and J usage is TRBJ2-7, with 7 bases that match TRBD2. Per the germline V gene, CDR1 is SNHLY and CDR2 is FYNNEI. The J segment lost 4 bases and the V segment lost 0 bases, leaving 9 bases of the junction unmatched. The CDR3 is made up of 16 amino acids.

This clone has a handful of counts. The chain combines TRBV18 with TRBJ1-5; D uncertain. Germline assignment: CDR1 KGHSH and CDR2 LQKENI. V lost 2 bases, J lost 7 bases, and 18 bases lay in between. The CDR3 has 16 residues. CDR3 protein: CASSPVSGTLGQPQHF. The CDR3 region has the DNA TGTGCCAGCTCACCAGTGTCCGGAACACTAGGCCAGCCCCAGCATTTT.

V gene TRBV5-1 combines with J gene TRBJ1-1; possibly TRBD1 for D (5 bases). V shed 4 bases and J shed 6 bases, with 16 bases lying between them. The CDR3 is 14 amino acids. CDR1 is SGHRS and CDR2 is YFSETQ in the germline V gene. In DNA form, the CDR3 reads TGCGCCAGCAGCCAGGGACGGACCGCGGCTGAAGCTTTCTTT. This encodes CASSQGRTAAEAFF.

This clone was seen more than once but under ten times. This specimen includes other DNA sequences encoding the same CDR3. The chain uses TRBV7-3 and TRBJ2-3, with D possibly being TRBD2 (5 bases). Between the trimmed V and J ends, which lost 1 base and 0 bases, there was a span of 5 bases. Germline CDR1 is SGHTA and CDR2 is FQGTGA. CDR3 size: 14 residues. The CDR3, as DNA: TGTGCCAGCAGCTTAAGCGGGAGCACAGATACGCAGTATTTT. Its translation: CASSLSGSTDTQYF.

J is TRBJ1-2 and V is TRBV4-1; the match to TRBD1 covers 8 bases. Germline CDR1 is MGHRA and CDR2 is YSYEKL. The CDR3 is made up of 13 amino acids. The trim removed 1 base at V and 7 bases at J, leaving 2 bases unmatched. The CDR3 reads CASSQGQGSGYTF. CDR3 bases: TGCGCCAGCAGCCAAGGACAGGGGTCTGGCTACACCTTC.

The chain uses TRBV5-1 and TRBJ1-2; TRBD1 matches 7 bases. The CDR3 is made up of 14 amino acids. The trim removed 1 base at V and 7 bases at J, leaving 7 bases unmatched. CDR1 is SGHRS and CDR2 is YFSETQ in the germline V gene. The DNA for the CDR3 is TGCGCCAGCAGCTTGTTAGGACAGGCAAGTGGCTACACCTTC. Amino acid sequence: CASSLLGQASGYTF.

V is TRBV5-1 and J is TRBJ2-5, with D maybe TRBD1 (6 bases). The CDR3 extends over 15 amino acids. The V and J ends lost 5 bases and 0 bases respectively, with 14 bases between them. Germline assignment: CDR1 SGHRS and CDR2 YFSETQ. CDR3 in DNA: TGCGCCAGCAGTTCAGGGGCGACGTACCAAGAGACCCAGTACTTC. Protein product: CASSSGATYQETQYF.

The V gene is TRBV5-1, the J gene TRBJ2-4, with D possibly called TRBD1 or TRBD2 (6 bases each). Germline V gene sequence: CDR1 SGHRS, CDR2 YFSETQ. V was pared by 4 bases and J by 8 bases, with 22 bases between. The CDR3 spans 16 residues. The CDR3 loop is CASSPGQGPRRDIQYF. CDR3 DNA: TGCGCCAGCAGCCCAGGCCAGGGGCCAAGGAGGGACATTCAGTACTTC.

The gene calls are TRBV29-1 and TRBJ2-7; a possible D gene is TRBD2 (5 bases). V was trimmed by 1 base and J by 5 bases, leaving 12 bases between them. This CDR3 region has 13 residues. The germline gives CDR1 SQVTM, CDR2 ANQGSEA. The CDR3 bases are TGCAGCGTTGAAGGGACTTCGCGTGACGAGCAGTACTTC. Translated: CSVEGTSRDEQYF.

The CDR3 DNA reads as TGTGCCAGCAGCTTGAACAGGGACACAGATACGCAGTATTTT. Its translation: CASSLNRDTDTQYF. The chain employs TRBV7-3 and TRBJ2-3; possibly TRBD1 for D (6 bases). The V end lost 3 bases, the J end lost 2 bases, and 9 bases lay between the germline ends. The CDR3 extends over 14 amino acids. Germline V gives CDR1 SGHTA, CDR2 FQGTGA.

This clone was observed a few times. The gene calls are TRBV30 and TRBJ1-1; D is ambiguous. The CDR3 is 14 amino acids. Trimming stripped 4 bases from V and 1 base from J, with 13 bases between. Germline V gives CDR1 GTSNPN, CDR2 SVGIG (reference sequence). The CDR3 nucleotides read TGTGCCTGGACTGGTTTCAGGCGGAACACTGAAGCTTTCTTT. This encodes CAWTGFRRNTEAFF.

This clone was detected only once. V gene TRBV2 combines with J gene TRBJ2-1, with D maybe TRBD2 (6 bases). CDR1 and CDR2 (germline): SNHLY, FYNNEI. V lost 2 bases, J lost 6 bases, and 14 bases lay in between. The CDR3 covers 15 residues. CDR3 in amino acids: CASSERLVLSNEQFF. For the CDR3, the DNA is TGTGCCAGCAGTGAAAGACTAGTATTAAGCAATGAGCAGTTCTTC.

This sequence joins TRBV6-5 and TRBJ2-6; no firm D call. Trimming left V 4 bases short and J 0 bases short, with 7 bases between. Germline CDR1 reads MNHEY; CDR2 reads SVGAGI. This CDR3 comprises 15 residues. CDR3 sequence: CASSLPASGANVLTF. The CDR3, as DNA: TGTGCCAGCAGTTTGCCAGCCTCTGGGGCCAACGTCCTGACTTTC.

This clone was seen more than once but under ten times. The V call is TRBV29-1, the J call TRBJ2-1; 11 bases match TRBD1. Trimming removed 6 bases from V and 8 bases from J; junction bases left unmatched: 3. The CDR3 has 12 amino acids. Germline lookup yields CDR1 SQVTM and CDR2 ANQGSEA. The CDR3 region has the DNA TGCAGCGTCGGACAGGGGGCGTATGAGCAGTTCTTC. Amino acid sequence: CSVGQGAYEQFF.

This sequence joins TRBV20-1 and TRBJ2-5; D is ambiguous. Germline assignment: CDR1 DFQATT and CDR2 SNEGSKA (reference sequence). The length of the CDR3 is 11 residues. V was shortened by 4 bases and J by 5 bases, with 8 bases between the two germline ends. The CDR3 region is CSAILWETQYF. The DNA of the CDR3 is TGCAGTGCTATCCTTTGGGAGACCCAGTACTTC.

This clone was seen only once. This rearrangement joins TRBV9 to TRBJ2-1, with D possibly being TRBD2 (6 bases). CDR1 is SGDLS, CDR2 YYNGEE, per germline. The CDR3 is 16 amino acids. V lost 0 bases and J 4 bases, leaving 14 bases between the germline ends. CDR3 region: CASSVGGGLAYNEQFF. Here the CDR3 DNA reads TGTGCCAGCAGCGTAGGAGGAGGGCTAGCATACAATGAGCAGTTCTTC. The whole variable domain, remainder taken from reference TRBV9 and TRBJ2-1, is DSGVTQTPKHLITATGQRVTLRCSPRSGDLSVYWYQQSLDQGLQFLIQYYNGEERAKGNILERFSAQQFPDLHSELNLSSLELGDSALYFCASSVGGGLAYNEQFFGPGTRLTVL.

This clone was counted a few times. This chain uses TRBV28 with TRBJ2-3; maybe TRBD2 (5 bases). V was pared by 6 bases and J by 5 bases, with 6 bases between. Germline V lookup: CDR1 MDHEN, CDR2 SYDVKM. CDR3 length: 11 residues. CDR3 DNA sequence: TGTGCCAGCAGGAGGGAAGATACGCAGTATTTT. Translated, it gives CASRREDTQYF. The whole variable domain, filled in from reference TRBV28 and TRBJ2-3, reads DVKVTQSSRYLVKRTGEKVFLECVQDMDHENMFWYRQDPGLGLRLIYFSYDVKMKEKGDIPEGYSVSREKKERFSLILESASTNQTSMYLCASRREDTQYFGPGTRLTVL.

The CDR3 coding sequence is TGTGCCTGGAGTCCCGGACAGGGTTTAGTCAAGACCGGGGAGCTGTTTTTT. Its translation: CAWSPGQGLVKTGELFF. This chain uses TRBV30 with TRBJ2-2; the match to TRBD1 covers 8 bases. V lost 2 bases, J lost 5 bases, and 13 bases stayed unmatched. The CDR3 has 17 residues. Germline CDR1 and CDR2: GTSNPN and SVGIG (reference sequence).

V and J are TRBV29-1 and TRBJ2-3; TRBD2 matches at 15 bases. Trimming at V came to 6 bases and at J to 0 bases, leaving 1 base not matched to a gene. The CDR3 has 15 amino acids. Germline-derived CDR1 and CDR2 are SQVTM and ANQGSEA. CDR3 sequence: CSVGTSGRSTDTQYF. DNA for the CDR3: TGCAGCGTGGGGACTAGCGGGAGGAGCACAGATACGCAGTATTTT.